This T cell receptor (beta chain) is drawn from a study of blood T cell repertoires in COVID-19. The V and J ends lost 3 bases and 2 bases, in that order; junction bases with no gene match: 15. Germline V gene lookup returns CDR1 SQVTM and CDR2 ANQGSEA. The CDR3 runs to 17 residues. In the authors' methods: For nucleated cells, counts were estimated from reference gene primer amplification. The data were produced by immunoSEQ multiplex PCR, yet TCRdb's version contains in-frame clones alone and is incomplete. That table furnishes V, J and clone size, whereas the DNA furnished D and trimming. The profile covers 25,000 to 35,000 clones, with about 91% appearing a single time and under 2.5% taken by the ten largest.

The material sequenced was peripheral blood. The receptor was derived from a man aged 45-65 years with active COVID-19. The rearrangement joins TRBV29-1 to TRBJ2-7; 8 bases map to TRBD2. The CDR3 DNA follows: TGCAGCGTTGAGACCCCCACCCCAGGCGGGGGGCCCTACGAGCAGTACTTC. Its protein product is CSVETPTPGGGPYEQYF.